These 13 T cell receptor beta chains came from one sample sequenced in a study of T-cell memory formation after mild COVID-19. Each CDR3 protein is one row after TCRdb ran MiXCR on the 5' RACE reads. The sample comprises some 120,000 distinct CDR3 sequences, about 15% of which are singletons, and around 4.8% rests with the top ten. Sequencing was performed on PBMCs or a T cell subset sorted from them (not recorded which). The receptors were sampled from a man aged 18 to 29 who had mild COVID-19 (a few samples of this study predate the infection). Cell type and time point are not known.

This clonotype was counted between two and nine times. As DNA, the CDR3 is TGTGCCAGTAGTATAGAACGGCGCCAGCCCATATATTTT. This codes for CASSIERRQPIYF. J is TRBJ1-3 and V is TRBV19; no reliable D call. CDR1 and CDR2 from the germline V gene are LNHDA and SQIVND (reference sequence). V was cut by 0 bases and J by 11 bases, with 11 bases left in between. This CDR3 has 13 amino acids.

The CDR3 DNA is TGTGCCAGCAGCGCCGGGACTAGCGGGGGGCTATCCTACAATGAGCAGTTCTTC. Translating it yields CASSAGTSGGLSYNEQFF. The V gene is TRBV9, the J gene TRBJ2-1, with 15 nucleotides matching TRBD2. V was clipped by 3 bases and J by 1 base; unmatched bases: 5. Germline assignment: CDR1 SGDLS and CDR2 YYNGEE. The CDR3 is made up of 18 amino acids.

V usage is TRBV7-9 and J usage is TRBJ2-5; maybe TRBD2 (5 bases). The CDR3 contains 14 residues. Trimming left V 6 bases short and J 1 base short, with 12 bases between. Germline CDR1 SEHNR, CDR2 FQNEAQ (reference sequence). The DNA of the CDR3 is TGTGCCAGCAGACCGAGGGATTCCCAAGAGACCCAGTACTTC. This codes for CASRPRDSQETQYF.

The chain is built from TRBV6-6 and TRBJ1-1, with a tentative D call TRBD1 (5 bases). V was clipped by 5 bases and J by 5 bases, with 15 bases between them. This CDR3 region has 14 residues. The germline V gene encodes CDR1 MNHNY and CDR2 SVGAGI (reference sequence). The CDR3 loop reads CASSQGIGGTEAFF. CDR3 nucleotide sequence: TGTGCCAGCAGTCAGGGAATCGGTGGGACTGAAGCTTTCTTT.

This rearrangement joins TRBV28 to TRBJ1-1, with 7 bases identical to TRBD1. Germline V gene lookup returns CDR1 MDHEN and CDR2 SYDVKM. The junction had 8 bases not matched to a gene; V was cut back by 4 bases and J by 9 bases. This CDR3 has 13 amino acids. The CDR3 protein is CASSSLVQGKAFF. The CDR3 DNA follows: TGTGCCAGCAGTTCGCTCGTACAGGGGAAAGCTTTCTTT.

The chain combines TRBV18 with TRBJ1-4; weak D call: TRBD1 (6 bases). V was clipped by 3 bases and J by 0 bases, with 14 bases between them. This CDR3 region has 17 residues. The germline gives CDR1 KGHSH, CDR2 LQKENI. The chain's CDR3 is CASSPRTEITTNEKLFF. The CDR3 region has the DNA TGTGCCAGCTCACCGAGGACAGAAATCACAACTAATGAAAAACTGTTTTTT.

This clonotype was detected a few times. CDR3 bases: TGTGCCAGCAGTTCGGGACAGGGTCTTCCCTACGAGCAGTACTTC. Residues: CASSSGQGLPYEQYF. This chain links TRBV12-3 or TRBV12-4 with TRBJ2-7; 9 nucleotides align to TRBD1. The CDR3 covers 15 residues. The junction had 6 bases not matched to a gene; V was cut back by 4 bases and J by 2 bases.

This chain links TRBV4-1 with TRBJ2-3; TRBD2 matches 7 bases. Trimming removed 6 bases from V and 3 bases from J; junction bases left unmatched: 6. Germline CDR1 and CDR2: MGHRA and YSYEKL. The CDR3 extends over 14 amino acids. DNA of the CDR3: TGCGCCAGCAGGAATCGGGGGGAAACAGATACGCAGTATTTT. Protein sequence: CASRNRGETDTQYF.

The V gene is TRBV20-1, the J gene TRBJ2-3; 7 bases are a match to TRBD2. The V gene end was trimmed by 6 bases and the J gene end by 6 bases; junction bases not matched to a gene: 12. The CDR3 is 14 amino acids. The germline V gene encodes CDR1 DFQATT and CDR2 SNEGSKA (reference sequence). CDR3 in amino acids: CSAQSGGGWDTQYF. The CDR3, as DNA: TGCAGTGCCCAATCGGGCGGGGGTTGGGATACGCAGTATTTT.

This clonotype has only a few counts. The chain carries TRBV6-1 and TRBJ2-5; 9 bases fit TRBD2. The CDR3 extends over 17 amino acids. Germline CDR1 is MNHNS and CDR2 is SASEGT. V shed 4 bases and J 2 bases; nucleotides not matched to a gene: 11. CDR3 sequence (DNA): TGTGCCAGCAGTGCCAACCCGACTAGCGGTTTTCAAGAGACCCAGTACTTC. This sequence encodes CASSANPTSGFQETQYF.

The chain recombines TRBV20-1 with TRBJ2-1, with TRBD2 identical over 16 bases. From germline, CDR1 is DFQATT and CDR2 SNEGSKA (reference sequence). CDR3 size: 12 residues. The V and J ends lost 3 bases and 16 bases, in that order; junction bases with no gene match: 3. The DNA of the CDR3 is TGCAGTGCTAGGGGACTAGCGGGGGGGCGATTCTTC. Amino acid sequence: CSARGLAGGRFF.

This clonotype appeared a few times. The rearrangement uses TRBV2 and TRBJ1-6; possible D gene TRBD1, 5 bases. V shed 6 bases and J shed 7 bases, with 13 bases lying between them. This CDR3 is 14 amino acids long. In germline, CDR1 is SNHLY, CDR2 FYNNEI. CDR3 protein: CASRRGFGNSPLHF. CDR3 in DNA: TGTGCCAGCAGACGGGGCTTTGGGAATTCACCCCTCCACTTT.

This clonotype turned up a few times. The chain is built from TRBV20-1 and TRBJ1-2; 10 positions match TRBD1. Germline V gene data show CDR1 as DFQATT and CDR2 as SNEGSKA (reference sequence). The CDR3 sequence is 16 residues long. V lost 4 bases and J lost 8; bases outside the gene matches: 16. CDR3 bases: TGCAGTGCTAAGAGGGGACAGGGGTCTACCTATGGGGGCTACACCTTC. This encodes CSAKRGQGSTYGGYTF.